Each of the 30 T cell receptor beta chains below was sequenced from the same sample in a study of STAT5B mutations in CD4+ large granular lymphocyte leukemia. Profiling relied on immunoSEQ multiplex PCR, and the TCRdb table lists in-frame clones only, not all of them. The sample holds tens of thousands of clones, 86% seen once. Sequenced sample: CD4+ T cells from blood buffy coats. Every receptor here comes from a human donor in good health.

The chain employs TRBV27 and TRBJ2-1, with TRBD2 matching 11 bases. The CDR3 runs 14 residues. The germline V gene has CDR1 MNHEY and CDR2 SMNVEV (reference sequence). V shed 6 bases and J 10 bases; nucleotides not matched to a gene: 8. The CDR3 loop reads CASRGIAGGHEQFF. The DNA of the CDR3 is TGTGCCAGCAGAGGAATAGCGGGAGGGCACGAGCAGTTCTTC.

V and J are TRBV5-1 and TRBJ2-1; D not certain. The CDR3 covers 14 residues. With 1 base removed from V and 0 bases from J, the gap between germline ends came to 5 bases. Germline assignment: CDR1 SGHRS and CDR2 YFSETQ. For the CDR3, the DNA is TGCGCCAGCAGCTTGACCGGCTCCTACAATGAGCAGTTCTTC. Translation gives CASSLTGSYNEQFF.

The chain couples TRBV28 to TRBJ2-7, with 8 bases aligning to TRBD2. Germline CDR1 MDHEN, CDR2 SYDVKM. The CDR3 loop spans 14 amino acids. V dropped 5 bases and J dropped 3; count of bases not matched to a gene: 6. The CDR3 is CASSIDGTSYEQYF. The CDR3 DNA is TGTGCCAGCAGTATTGATGGGACTAGCTACGAGCAGTACTTC. The complete variable domain, with remaining parts taken from reference TRBV28 and TRBJ2-7, reads DVKVTQSSRYLVKRTGEKVFLECVQDMDHENMFWYRQDPGLGLRLIYFSYDVKMKEKGDIPEGYSVSREKKERFSLILESASTNQTSMYLCASSIDGTSYEQYFGPGTRLTVT.

In its sample, this clone was seen once. The rearrangement uses TRBV12-5 and TRBJ2-7; 8 bases fit TRBD2. V was pared by 4 bases and J by 4 bases, with 18 bases of the junction left unmatched. The germline V gene has CDR1 LGHNT and CDR2 FRNRAP. CDR3 length: 18 residues. CDR3 sequence (DNA): TGTGCTAGTGGTTCGTCCTGGTTAGGGAGCGGGAGCGGGTACGAGCAGTACTTC. Translating it yields CASGSSWLGSGSGYEQYF.

The chain combines TRBV11-1 with TRBJ2-5, with a weak D call TRBD1 (6 bases). Looked up from germline, CDR1 is SGHAT and CDR2 is FQDESV (reference sequence). This CDR3 is 16 amino acids long. V shed 2 bases and J shed 2 bases, with 15 bases lying between them. The CDR3 reads CASSLFPGARQETQYF. The CDR3 bases are TGTGCCAGCAGCTTATTCCCAGGGGCAAGACAAGAGACCCAGTACTTC.

The chain couples TRBV18 to TRBJ1-1, with 8 bases fitting TRBD1. Germline V gene sequence: CDR1 KGHSH, CDR2 LQKENI. The CDR3 has 14 residues. Losses at the gene ends were 0 bases for V and 6 bases for J; bases not matched to a gene: 3. The CDR3 nucleotides are TGTGCCAGCTCACCACCCGCGACAGGGGCTGAAGCTTTCTTT. It translates to CASSPPATGAEAFF.

This clone was observed a few times. V gene TRBV2 combines with J gene TRBJ2-3; D is undetermined. The CDR3 consists of 16 residues. V was pared by 3 bases and J by 0 bases, with 13 bases between. Germline lookup yields CDR1 SNHLY and CDR2 FYNNEI. DNA of the CDR3: TGTGCCAGCAGTGAGGTCCCTGCCACTAGCACAGATACGCAGTATTTT. It translates to CASSEVPATSTDTQYF. Together with reference TRBV2 and TRBJ2-3, the CDR3 gives the full variable domain: EPEVTQTPSHQVTQMGQEVILRCVPISNHLYFYWYRQILGQKVEFLVSFYNNEISEKSEIFDDQFSVERPDGSNFTLKIRSTKLEDSAMYFCASSEVPATSTDTQYFGPGTRLTVL.

This sequence joins TRBV5-4 and TRBJ1-1; TRBD1 is a possible D gene (5 bases). The V gene lost 6 bases and the J gene lost 0 bases, with 9 bases spanning the gap. This CDR3 region has 13 residues. Germline V gene lookup returns CDR1 SGHNT and CDR2 YYREEE (reference sequence). CDR3 sequence reads: CASTRTLNTEAFF. The CDR3 DNA reads TGTGCCAGCACCCGGACACTGAACACTGAAGCTTTCTTT.

The chain links TRBV2 to TRBJ1-2; 10 nucleotides line up with TRBD1. After removal of 8 bases from V and 8 bases from J, the junction contained 11 bases not matched to a gene. CDR3 length: 14 amino acids. CDR1 is SNHLY and CDR2 is FYNNEI in the germline V gene. In DNA, the CDR3 is TGTGCCAGCGCGGCTTGGGGACAGGGGTTCGGCTACACCTTC. This translates into CASAAWGQGFGYTF.

V gene TRBV6-6 combines with J gene TRBJ1-3; no firm D call. The CDR3 has 11 amino acids. The V gene lost 5 bases and the J gene lost 4 bases, with 3 bases spanning the gap. Germline assignment: CDR1 MNHNY and CDR2 SVGAGI (reference sequence). The CDR3 spells CASSGGNTIYF. The CDR3 DNA reads TGTGCCAGCAGTGGGGGAAACACCATATATTTT.

The rearrangement links TRBV29-1 to TRBJ1-1; no clear D. The V and J ends lost 5 bases and 0 bases respectively, with 10 bases between them. This CDR3 contains 13 residues. CDR1 SQVTM and CDR2 ANQGSEA come from the germline V gene. The CDR3 is CSVFHSLNTEAFF. CDR3 DNA: TGCAGCGTTTTCCATTCCTTGAACACTGAAGCTTTCTTT.

The DNA of the CDR3 is TGTGCCAGCAGTTACTCTACAGCTACCACCGGGGAGCTGTTTTTT. Translating gives CASSYSTATTGELFF. The V and J genes are TRBV6-6 and TRBJ2-2; D unclear. Germline CDR1 reads MNHNY; CDR2 reads SVGAGI (reference sequence). The CDR3 length is 15 residues. V gave up 0 bases and J gave up 4 bases, with 9 bases separating them.

The chain combines TRBV2 with TRBJ2-2; tentative D call: TRBD2 (6 bases). Between the trimmed V and J ends, which lost 6 bases and 1 base, there was a span of 15 bases. Germline V gives CDR1 SNHLY, CDR2 FYNNEI. This CDR3 comprises 16 residues. For the CDR3, the DNA is TGTGCCAGCAGCCGGACCGGGACTTTGAACACCGGGGAGCTGTTTTTT. Translating it yields CASSRTGTLNTGELFF.

The chain combines TRBV9 with TRBJ2-3; 11 bases match TRBD2. The CDR3 covers 18 residues. V trimming: 4 bases; J trimming: 2 bases; junction bases outside the gene matches: 12. Germline V CDR1 and CDR2: SGDLS, YYNGEE. The CDR3 reads CASSSRGSGRGDTDTQYF. The CDR3 region has the DNA TGTGCCAGCAGCTCGAGAGGTAGCGGGAGGGGAGACACAGATACGCAGTATTTT.

V is TRBV7-8 and J is TRBJ1-1; no clear D gene. Trimming stripped 0 bases from V and 0 bases from J, with 8 bases between. In germline, CDR1 is SGHVS, CDR2 FQNEAQ. This CDR3 spans 15 amino acids. CDR3: CASSLAVGLNTEAFF. The CDR3 DNA reads as TGTGCCAGCAGCTTAGCGGTGGGCTTGAACACTGAAGCTTTCTTT.

The rearrangement links TRBV6-1 to TRBJ2-5; no clear D gene. The length of the CDR3 is 12 residues. Germline V CDR1 and CDR2: MNHNS, SASEGT. The V and J ends lost 7 bases and 7 bases respectively, with 13 bases between them. The CDR3 DNA reads TGTGCCAGCACCCCCGAGGCGGTGACCCAGTACTTC. Encoded protein: CASTPEAVTQYF.

V usage is TRBV5-1 and J usage is TRBJ2-1; 12 bases agree with TRBD2. Trimming removed 5 bases from V and 2 bases from J; junction bases left unmatched: 2. CDR1 and CDR2 (germline): SGHRS, YFSETQ. The CDR3 totals 15 residues. In DNA, the CDR3 is TGCGCCAGCAGACTAGCGGGAGGCCCCTACAATGAGCAGTTCTTC. Its protein product is CASRLAGGPYNEQFF. The whole variable domain, filled in from reference TRBV5-1 and TRBJ2-1, reads KAGVTQTPRYLIKTRGQQVTLSCSPISGHRSVSWYQQTPGQGLQFLFEYFSETQRNKGNFPGRFSGRQFSNSRSEMNVSTLELGDSALYLCASRLAGGPYNEQFFGPGTRLTVL.

The chain uses TRBV7-2 and TRBJ1-3; D is uncertain. CDR1 is SGHTA, CDR2 FQGNSA, per germline. The CDR3 is 18 residues long. With 2 bases removed from V and 0 bases from J, the gap between germline ends came to 17 bases. The CDR3 protein is CASSLLVGPGPSGNTIYF. The CDR3 DNA sequence: TGTGCCAGCAGCTTACTGGTAGGCCCCGGGCCCTCTGGAAACACCATATATTTT. Filled out from reference TRBV7-2 and TRBJ1-3, the complete variable domain reads GAGVSQSPSNKVTEKGKDVELRCDPISGHTALYWYRQSLGQGLEFLIYFQGNSAPDKSGLPSDRFSAERTGGSVSTLTIQRTQQEDSAVYLCASSLLVGPGPSGNTIYFGEGSWLTVV.

The chain combines TRBV10-2 with TRBJ2-1; D possibly corresponds to TRBD1 (6 bases). Germline-derived CDR1 and CDR2 are WSHSY and SAAADI. The CDR3 is 15 amino acids. Between the trimmed V and J ends, which lost 0 bases and 8 bases, there was a span of 14 bases. The chain's CDR3 is CASSESGTRGDEQFF. The CDR3 DNA is TGCGCCAGCAGTGAGTCCGGGACACGAGGGGATGAGCAGTTCTTC.

This clone showed up just once. This chain joins TRBV27 and TRBJ2-4; 9 bases are shared with TRBD2. Trimming removed 11 bases from V and 5 bases from J; junction bases left unmatched: 10. The CDR3 consists of 14 residues. CDR1 MNHEY and CDR2 SMNVEV come from the germline V gene (reference sequence). Here the CDR3 DNA reads TGTGCCTCCCGGAAAGTAGCGGGAGAAAACATTCAGTACTTC. This sequence encodes CASRKVAGENIQYF.

This chain joins TRBV14 and TRBJ1-3, with D uncertain. Between the trimmed V and J ends, which lost 4 bases and 5 bases, there was a span of 15 bases. This CDR3 region has 15 residues. The germline V gene has CDR1 SGHDN and CDR2 FVKESK. In nucleotides, the CDR3 is TGTGCCAGCAGCCCTCCCGGGAGTGACAGAAACACCATATATTTT. Protein product: CASSPPGSDRNTIYF.

This chain links TRBV9 with TRBJ2-1; TRBD2 is a possible D gene (5 bases). Germline assignment: CDR1 SGDLS and CDR2 YYNGEE. The CDR3 extends over 15 amino acids. V shed 0 bases and J shed 6 bases, with 13 bases lying between them. The CDR3 sequence is CASSVASRNFNEQFF. The DNA of the CDR3 is TGTGCCAGCAGCGTAGCTAGCCGTAATTTCAATGAGCAGTTCTTC.

This chain links TRBV2 with TRBJ2-7; 7 bases agree with TRBD2. Germline trimming cut 4 bases from V and 3 bases from J; bases unmatched to any gene: 9. The CDR3 has 15 amino acids. The germline V gene has CDR1 SNHLY and CDR2 FYNNEI. The CDR3 DNA follows: TGTGCCAGCAGTGCTCTAGGCGGGGAGGGCTACGAGCAGTACTTC. Protein product: CASSALGGEGYEQYF.

The CDR3 protein is CASSVDSGIYNEQFF. The CDR3 coding sequence is TGTGCCAGCAGCGTAGATAGCGGGATATACAATGAGCAGTTCTTC. The chain employs TRBV9 and TRBJ2-1; 8 bases agree with TRBD2. The length of the CDR3 is 15 residues. Germline CDR1 is SGDLS and CDR2 is YYNGEE. The trim removed 0 bases at V and 4 bases at J, leaving 3 bases unmatched.

V gene TRBV2 combines with J gene TRBJ2-7; D might be TRBD2 (5 bases). The CDR3 contains 13 residues. Per the germline V gene, CDR1 is SNHLY and CDR2 is FYNNEI. V shed 6 bases and J shed 0 bases, with 9 bases lying between them. For the CDR3, the DNA is TGTGCCAGCAGGTCGGACTTCTCCTACGAGCAGTACTTC. It codes for CASRSDFSYEQYF.

This clone was observed a handful of times. V usage is TRBV4-1 and J usage is TRBJ1-4; possibly TRBD1 for D (6 bases). This CDR3 region has 17 residues. Trimming removed 0 bases at V and 0 bases at J, with 11 bases between. CDR1 is MGHRA and CDR2 is YSYEKL in the germline V gene. In nucleotides, the CDR3 is TGCGCCAGCAGCCAAGATCAGCGACAGGCAACTAATGAAAAACTGTTTTTT. This sequence encodes CASSQDQRQATNEKLFF.

The table lists this clone with a few counts. Its ends do not fully match the called genes, so a read error is possible. In DNA form, the CDR3 reads TGTGCCAGCAGTCAAGCTGTAAACACCGGGGAGCTGTTTTTT. This gives the protein CASSQAVNTGELFF. This sequence joins TRBV2 and TRBJ2-2; D remains ambiguous. The germline V gene has CDR1 SNHLY and CDR2 FYNNEI. CDR3 length: 14 residues.

This chain connects TRBV6-1 to TRBJ2-7; the D is unclear. CDR1 is MNHNS, CDR2 SASEGT, per germline. Trimming removed 7 bases from V and 2 bases from J, with 12 bases in between. The CDR3 is 13 residues long. The CDR3 DNA reads TGTGCCAGCAAAGAGGCCAAGACCTACGAGCAGTACTTC. Translated: CASKEAKTYEQYF.

This clone has more than one count but fewer than ten. The chain employs TRBV11-2 and TRBJ2-1, with D hard to call. Trimming took 0 bases from V and 9 from J, leaving 9 bases between them. CDR1 and CDR2 (germline): SGHAT, FQNNGV. The CDR3 spans 13 residues. The CDR3 DNA is TGTGCCAGCAGCTTAGATCGACTCCGTGAGCAGTTCTTC. Its protein product is CASSLDRLREQFF. Using reference TRBV11-2 and TRBJ2-1 for the parts outside the CDR3, the full variable domain is EAGVAQSPRYKIIEKRQSVAFWCNPISGHATLYWYQQILGQGPKLLIQFQNNGVVDDSQLPKDRFSAERLKGVDSTLKIQPAKLEDSAVYLCASSLDRLREQFFGPGTRLTVL.

This chain links TRBV5-1 with TRBJ2-1, with 8 positions matching TRBD2. Trimming at V came to 4 bases and at J to 3 bases, leaving 12 bases not matched to a gene. Per the germline V gene, CDR1 is SGHRS and CDR2 is YFSETQ. The length of the CDR3 is 17 residues. The CDR3 loop is CASSISEAGAYYNEQFF. The CDR3 coding sequence is TGCGCCAGCAGCATTTCAGAAGCGGGAGCTTACTACAATGAGCAGTTCTTC.